This entry concerns a single T cell receptor (beta chain). The antigen is not known. A second PCR, run for about 7 to 11 cycles, used a sample-barcoded 5' primer plus a J-beta primer mix. Tags on each cDNA molecule came from a template-switch adaptor with 12 random nucleotides. One entry per CDR3 protein results from TCRdb running MiXCR on the 5' RACE reads. Of about 730,000 distinct CDR3 sequences listed, around 40% are singletons. CDR3 length: 13 residues. Germline-derived CDR1 and CDR2 are SQVTM and ANQGSEA. V gave up 6 bases and J gave up 3 bases; unmatched junction bases: 6. This sample is part of a study of blood T cells in healthy people across ages. Study-level findings and limits: TCR beta diversity was tightly associated with the proportion of naive T cells. Observed TCR beta diversity per million T cells went down as age went up. This fall followed a roughly linear course with age.

Sequenced: blood. The TCR sequence derives from a woman aged 60-75 years in good health. The J gene is TRBJ2-3, the V gene TRBV29-1, with 7 bases identical to TRBD2. This CDR3 is CSVGGGGTDTQYF. DNA for the CDR3: TGCAGCGTGGGGGGGGGAGGGACAGATACGCAGTATTTT.